This paragraph reports one T cell receptor (beta chain). The antigen remains unidentified. These data belong to a study of T cell responses to AZD1222 COVID-19 vaccine. Repertoires were generated with immunoSEQ multiplex PCR, while TCRdb's copy carries only in-frame clones and drops some. The sample has about 120,000 clones; around 87% are singletons. Study observations and caveats: Repertoires were collected only later (after the peak T cell response had occurred).

The sequencing used peripheral blood, collected on day 0 of AZD1222 vaccination. This sequence originates from an adult in good health.

CDR3 in amino acids: CAISGSGADTIYF. CDR3 sequence (DNA): TGTGCCATCAGTGGGTCAGGGGCGGACACCATATATTTT. The chain combines TRBV10-3 with TRBJ1-3; D is possibly TRBD1 (6 bases). The CDR3 consists of 13 residues. V was cut by 4 bases and J by 8 bases, with 12 bases left in between. The germline V gene has CDR1 ENHRY and CDR2 SYGVKD.